This T cell receptor beta chain was sequenced during a study of breast tumors, draining lymph nodes, adjacent tissues. Breast cancer patients provided tissue from their axillary draining lymph nodes. Details on this clonotype: The antigen is unknown.

MiXCR, run by TCRdb on the multiplex PCR reads, gives a single entry per CDR3 protein. The table lists some 130,000 distinct CDR3 sequences, 15% to 20% of them singletons, with more than 3% in the top ten. V lost 2 bases and J lost 6; bases outside the gene matches: 9. CDR1 is GTSNPN and CDR2 is SVGIG in the germline V gene (reference sequence). The CDR3 length is 15 residues. General observations from the study: Tumor repertoires ranked between lymph nodes and nontumor tissue in diversity, with V and J gene preferences. Findings are consistent with lymph node origin and intratumoral expansion of most tumor T cells. Tumor and nontumor repertoires were significantly more similar in luminal-like than in basal-like breast cancer. Data only fit, rather than demonstrated, lymph node origin of most tumor T cells.

The V gene is TRBV30, the J gene TRBJ2-3, with 9 bases matching TRBD1. Material: axillary lymph node tissue. The receptor was derived from a female donor with breast cancer. Some clones in this sample may be carry-over from other donors' samples. Here the CDR3 reads CAWSFTTGGSDTQYF. The DNA for the CDR3 is TGTGCCTGGAGTTTTACGACAGGGGGGTCGGATACGCAGTATTTT.